One sample yielded the 14 T cell receptor beta chains listed below, sequenced in a study of cytomegalovirus exposure and HLA in healthy donors. This PCR relied on a set of 60 Vbeta primers and 13 Jbeta primers. The assay was immunoSEQ multiplex PCR, and TCRdb's table has in-frame clones only and misses some. The sample consists of roughly 220,000 clones, roughly 68% of them appearing once. Sequenced material: PBMCs. The receptors come from a man aged 40-49 years in good health and CMV-seropositive.

The chain joins TRBV5-1 to TRBJ1-4, with D possibly matching TRBD1 (5 bases). Germline assignment: CDR1 SGHRS and CDR2 YFSETQ. This CDR3 spans 15 amino acids. Trimming stripped 3 bases from V and 0 bases from J, with 9 bases between. CDR3 in DNA: TGCGCCAGCAGCTCGGGGGGAACAACTAATGAAAAACTGTTTTTT. This translates into CASSSGGTTNEKLFF.

About this clone: The junction departs from germline at one end; a sequencing error may be responsible. CDR3: CASSVDQGQPQHF. The CDR3 DNA sequence: TGTGCCAGTAGTGTAGATCAGGGTCAGCCCCAGCATTTT. J is TRBJ1-5 and V is TRBV19, with D possibly being TRBD1 (5 bases). The CDR3 totals 13 residues. Germline V CDR1 and CDR2: LNHDA, SQIVND (reference sequence).

This clone was seen a single time. This chain joins TRBV5-6 and TRBJ2-3; possible D gene TRBD1, 5 bases. The CDR3 loop spans 13 amino acids. Trimming stripped 4 bases from V and 2 bases from J, with 8 bases between. From germline, CDR1 is SGHDT and CDR2 YYEEEE. CDR3 in amino acids: CASSGAATDTQYF. The CDR3 DNA sequence: TGTGCCAGCAGCGGGGCGGCCACAGATACGCAGTATTTT.

The chain couples TRBV29-1 to TRBJ2-3; perhaps TRBD2 as D (5 bases). Trimming cost V 6 bases and J 2 bases, with 12 bases left between them. Germline values: CDR1 SQVTM, CDR2 ANQGSEA. The CDR3 totals 13 residues. CDR3 in amino acids: CSVGEGSTDTQYF. In DNA form, the CDR3 reads TGCAGCGTGGGTGAGGGATCCACAGATACGCAGTATTTT.

This chain connects TRBV11-2 to TRBJ1-1; D unresolved. This CDR3 is 15 amino acids long. The germline V gene has CDR1 SGHAT and CDR2 FQNNGV. V lost 5 bases and J 1 base, leaving 14 bases between the germline ends. For the CDR3, the DNA is TGTGCCAGCAGCCCCGCCGGTCAGGCGAACACTGAAGCTTTCTTT. Its translation: CASSPAGQANTEAFF.

This clone is a singleton in its sample. The CDR3 region is CASSLGAGGPWTGDEQFF. Written as DNA, the CDR3 is TGTGCCAGCAGCTTAGGAGCGGGGGGGCCGTGGACCGGGGATGAGCAGTTCTTC. The V and J genes are TRBV5-4 and TRBJ2-1, with 10 bases aligning to TRBD2. Trimming removed 2 bases from V and 8 bases from J; junction bases left unmatched: 16. This CDR3 region has 18 residues. The germline V gene has CDR1 SGHNT and CDR2 YYREEE (reference sequence).

The chain links TRBV27 to TRBJ2-7; D may be TRBD1 (5 bases). Trimming took off 6 bases at V and 0 bases at J, with 12 bases between the two ends. The CDR3 is made up of 14 amino acids. Germline-derived CDR1 and CDR2 are MNHEY and SMNVEV (reference sequence). The DNA of the CDR3 is TGTGCCAGCAGGCGATATCAGGGCTCCTACGAGCAGTACTTC. Its translation is CASRRYQGSYEQYF.

The CDR3 sequence: CASSPLRENTEAFF. The CDR3 DNA follows: TGTGCCAGCAGCCCCCTCCGGGAGAACACTGAAGCTTTCTTT. The V gene is TRBV7-6, the J gene TRBJ1-1; no clear D gene. The V end lost 5 bases, the J end lost 1 base, and 11 bases lay between the germline ends. The CDR3 spans 14 residues. CDR1 is SGHVS, CDR2 FNYEAQ, per germline. The full variable domain, with the rest looked up from reference TRBV7-6 and TRBJ1-1, is GAGVSQSPRYKVTKRGQDVALRCDPISGHVSLYWYRQALGQGPEFLTYFNYEAQQDKSGLPNDRFSAERPEGSISTLTIQRTEQRDSAMYRCASSPLRENTEAFFGQGTRLTVV.

CDR3 sequence reads: CASSEWRGHEQYF. The DNA of the CDR3 is TGTGCCAGCAGTGAATGGCGGGGCCACGAGCAGTACTTC. The chain couples TRBV25-1 to TRBJ2-7; D is perhaps TRBD2 (6 bases). Trimming left V 1 base short and J 5 bases short, with 9 bases between. The CDR3 runs 13 residues. The germline V gene encodes CDR1 MGHDK and CDR2 SYGVNS.

V usage is TRBV28 and J usage is TRBJ1-1, with D uncertain. Germline V gives CDR1 MDHEN, CDR2 SYDVKM. Trimming cost V 7 bases and J 1 base, with 10 bases left between them. The CDR3 has 13 amino acids. The CDR3 DNA sequence: TGTGCCAGCACGGGTTCGCGGAACACTGAAGCTTTCTTT. Its translation is CASTGSRNTEAFF.

The CDR3 reads CASSLQFGDRGPLHF. The CDR3 bases are TGTGCCAGTAGTCTCCAGTTTGGGGACAGGGGCCCCCTCCACTTT. The chain recombines TRBV19 with TRBJ1-6; 10 nucleotides match TRBD1. Per germline, CDR1 LNHDA and CDR2 SQIVND (reference sequence). The CDR3 consists of 15 residues. The junction had 11 bases not matched to a gene; V was cut back by 5 bases and J by 13 bases.

The rearrangement links TRBV7-9 to TRBJ2-7; D is possibly TRBD2 (6 bases). Germline assignment: CDR1 SEHNR and CDR2 FQNEAQ (reference sequence). This CDR3 contains 13 residues. Trimming pared 5 bases from V and 4 bases from J, leaving 12 bases between. The chain's CDR3 is CASSPSGTYEQYF. DNA for the CDR3: TGTGCCAGCAGCCCGTCGGGGACTTACGAGCAGTACTTC.

V is TRBV11-2 and J is TRBJ2-3; maybe TRBD2 (5 bases). Trimming cost V 1 base and J 0 bases, with 11 bases left between them. This CDR3 has 16 residues. Germline V gene sequence: CDR1 SGHAT, CDR2 FQNNGV. In nucleotides, the CDR3 is TGTGCCAGCAGCTTAGGGTGGGGAGAGAGCACAGATACGCAGTATTTT. Its protein is CASSLGWGESTDTQYF.

The chain uses TRBV7-6 and TRBJ2-7; D gene uncertain. Germline lookup yields CDR1 SGHVS and CDR2 FNYEAQ. The CDR3 is 15 amino acids. The V end lost 3 bases, the J end lost 3 bases, and 15 bases lay between the germline ends. The CDR3 DNA is TGTGCCAGCAGCTTGGAGTCAGCTTCTATCTACGAGCAGTACTTC. Translating gives CASSLESASIYEQYF.